The rows below give T cell receptor beta chains drawn from one sample of a study of T cell responses to AZD1222 COVID-19 vaccine. Assay: immunoSEQ multiplex PCR; the TCRdb copy retains only in-frame clones and omits some. This sample has about 150,000 clones, with around 84% found just once. This specimen was peripheral blood, taken on day 0 of AZD1222 vaccination. These receptors were obtained from an adult in good health. Both conserved end residues are part of each CDR3. Each record gives: clone size, D gene, V gene, J gene, CDR3 DNA, CDR3 protein. The D gene is left open where the match is weak. Size is omitted from some rows. Given values are once, few, many or a class for expanded clones.

>once|-|TRBV19|TRBJ1-3
TGTGCCAGTAGGAGATCTTCGGGAAACACCATATATTTT
CASRRSSGNTIYF
>-|-|TRBV10-3|TRBJ1-5
TGTGCCATCAGTGATAGGAGCGATCAGCCCCAGCATTTT
CAISDRSDQPQHF
>few|-|TRBV27|TRBJ1-1
TGTGCCAGCAGTCCCAAGGGCACTGAAGCTTTCTTT
CASSPKGTEAFF
>-|TRBD1|TRBV18|TRBJ1-6
TGTGCCAGCTCACCAACAGGGGGAAGCAATTCACCCCTCCACTTT
CASSPTGGSNSPLHF
>-|-|TRBV30|TRBJ1-2
TGTGCCTGGAGTGTATGGGTCATGGGCGGCTACACCTTC
CAWSVWVMGGYTF
>-|-|TRBV7-2|TRBJ2-2
TGTGCCAGCAGCTTAGGGATCCTGGGGAACACCGGGGAGCTGTTTTTT
CASSLGILGNTGELFF
>-|-|TRBV6-5|TRBJ1-3
TGTGCCAGCATAGGGGTTTTTGGAAACACCATATATTTT
CASIGVFGNTIYF
>-|-|TRBV2|TRBJ2-1
TGTGCCAGCACCTCCGACTACAATGAGCAGTTCTTC
CASTSDYNEQFF
>-|-|TRBV6-5|TRBJ2-7
TGTGCCAGCAGTTACGCCAGGGGATACGAGCAGTACTTC
CASSYARGYEQYF
>few|TRBD1|TRBV5-5|TRBJ1-5
TGTGCCAGCAGCTTGGTCGGGACAGGTCTCAATCAGCCCCAGCATTTT
CASSLVGTGLNQPQHF
>-|TRBD1|TRBV28|TRBJ2-1
TGTGCCAGCAGTTCATCGGACAGGGTGATTAACAATGAGCAGTTCTTC
CASSSSDRVINNEQFF
>-|TRBD1|TRBV28|TRBJ1-2
TGTGCCAGCAGTCCAACGGGACAGCCCTATGGCTACACCTTC
CASSPTGQPYGYTF
>-|TRBD1|TRBV6-1|TRBJ1-2
TGTGCCAGCAGTGAACGGGCAGGGGGCTTTAACTATGGCTACACCTTC
CASSERAGGFNYGYTF
>-|TRBD1|TRBV28|TRBJ2-3
TGTGCCAGCAGTTTTGGGACAGGGGGGCCAGATACGCAGTATTTT
CASSFGTGGPDTQYF
>-|TRBD1|TRBV29-1|TRBJ2-7
TGCAGCGTTGGACTTATGACAGGGGGCTTCTACGAGCAGTACTTC
CSVGLMTGGFYEQYF
>-|-|TRBV7-6|TRBJ1-1
TGTGCCAGCAGCCCAGGATGGGCAGGCGGAAAAGCTTTCTTT
CASSPGWAGGKAFF
>few|-|TRBV28|TRBJ1-2
TGTGCCAGCATCTCCAGGGACGGGAGTCGCTATGGCTACACCTTC
CASISRDGSRYGYTF
>-|-|TRBV6-1|TRBJ1-5
TGTGCCAGCAGTGAAGGCGTAGGATGGGATCAGCCCCAGCATTTT
CASSEGVGWDQPQHF
>-|-|TRBV2|TRBJ1-6
TGTGCCAGCATAGTCTCCCCCGGGTCCTATAATTCACCCCTCCACTTT
CASIVSPGSYNSPLHF
>-|-|TRBV29-1|TRBJ1-1
TGCAGCGTAGGGGGCACTGAAGCTTTCTTT
CSVGGTEAFF
>-|TRBD2|TRBV9|TRBJ2-2
TGTGCCAGCAAAACGGGACTAGTTAACACCGGGGAGCTGTTTTTT
CASKTGLVNTGELFF
>-|TRBD1|TRBV5-6|TRBJ2-3
TGTGCCAGCAGCTTGGGGCAGGGGGATTGGGATACGCAGTATTTT
CASSLGQGDWDTQYF